This paragraph covers one TCR beta chain sequence. Its specificity is unknown. This sample was included in a study of T cells in localized non-small cell lung cancer. Assay used: immunoSEQ multiplex PCR; TCRdb lists only in-frame clones, some missing. The profile shows 50,000 to 75,000 clones, 80% to 95% of them singletons. There are 13 residues in the CDR3. Trimming removed 8 bases from V and 2 bases from J, with 11 bases in between. CDR1 is MNHEY, CDR2 SMNVEV, per germline (reference sequence). Study-wide findings and caveats: Median detection of top 100 tumor clones in adjacent lung was around 60 clones. Uninvolved adjacent lung had the highest recorded T cell clonality, with tumor below it.

V is TRBV27 and J is TRBJ2-3; perhaps TRBD2 as D (6 bases). The specimen comprised peripheral blood, sampled before any cancer treatment. This sequence was found in a man aged 35-69 years with stage I lung adenocarcinoma. CDR3 region: CASRDSYTDTQYF. Here the CDR3 DNA reads TGTGCCAGCCGGGACTCCTACACAGATACGCAGTATTTT.